The rows below give T cell receptor beta chains drawn from one sample of a study of blood T cells in healthy people across ages. TCRdb called the 5' RACE reads again in MiXCR, with one record for every CDR3 protein. This repertoire shows 1.6 million or so distinct CDR3 sequences, almost 35% found once; its top ten account for 10% to 12%. Material for sequencing was blood. Receptors originate from a woman under 40 in good health. Each CDR3 is given with its conserved first and last residue. D genes are given only for firm matches. Rows give clone size only sometimes, using once, few, many, or a class for an expanded clone.

clone size,V gene,J gene,D gene,CDR3 protein,CDR3 DNA
-,TRBV5-1,TRBJ2-6,-,CASGVGGANVQTF,TGCGCCAGCGGAGTCGGAGGGGCCAACGTCCAGACTTTC
-,TRBV7-3,TRBJ2-3,TRBD2,CASSLIAGVADTQYF,TGTGCCAGCAGCTTAATAGCGGGGGTAGCAGATACGCAGTATTTT
-,TRBV12-3/TRBV12-4,TRBJ2-3,-,CASSLVSTPDVQYF,TGTGCCAGCAGTTTAGTGTCAACCCCAGATGTGCAGTATTTT
-,TRBV28,TRBJ2-4,TRBD2,CAGRSSGRGGNIQYF,TGTGCCGGCAGGTCTAGCGGGAGAGGGGGAAACATTCAGTACTTC
few,TRBV20-1,TRBJ1-5,-,CSARLGSSGNQPQHF,TGCAGTGCTAGACTGGGGAGTTCGGGCAATCAGCCCCAGCATTTT
few,TRBV28,TRBJ2-3,TRBD1,CASRLMPGQGRDTQYF,TGTGCCAGCAGACTAATGCCGGGACAGGGAAGGGATACGCAGTATTTT
-,TRBV5-1,TRBJ2-5,-,CASSLDLSAVETQYF,TGCGCCAGCAGCTTGGACCTGTCAGCGGTAGAGACCCAGTACTTC
-,TRBV30,TRBJ2-1,-,CAVSSYNEQFF,TGTGCAGTAAGCTCCTACAATGAGCAGTTCTTC
few,TRBV20-1,TRBJ1-1,-,CSVNRGVAGNTEAFF,TGCAGTGTAAACCGGGGGGTTGCAGGGAACACTGAAGCTTTCTTT
-,TRBV20-1,TRBJ2-1,-,CSARDISPRDKEQFF,TGCAGTGCTAGAGATATATCCCCCCGTGACAAAGAGCAGTTCTTC
-,TRBV20-1,TRBJ2-3,-,CSARLANTDTQYF,TGCAGTGCTAGACTAGCGAACACAGATACGCAGTATTTT
many,TRBV6-1,TRBJ1-5,-,CASSIRGHTDNQPQHF,TGTGCCAGCAGTATCAGGGGACATACTGACAATCAGCCCCAGCATTTT
-,TRBV27,TRBJ2-3,-,CASSRTPEGRDTQYF,TGTGCCAGCAGTCGTACTCCGGAGGGTAGGGATACGCAGTATTTT
-,TRBV28,TRBJ2-7,TRBD2,CASRDTSGYEQYF,TGTGCCAGCAGAGATACTAGCGGGTACGAGCAGTACTTC
-,TRBV3-1,TRBJ1-2,TRBD1,CASSQGQGAFYGYTF,TGTGCCAGCAGCCAAGGGCAGGGGGCCTTCTATGGCTACACCTTC
few,TRBV20-1,TRBJ2-1,-,CSARGVGRNEQFF,TGCAGTGCTAGGGGGGTTGGGCGCAATGAGCAGTTCTTC
-,TRBV19,TRBJ2-1,TRBD1,CASRPGTGRIGYNEQFF,TGTGCCAGTCGTCCCGGGACAGGGAGGATTGGGTACAATGAGCAGTTCTTC
-,TRBV27,TRBJ2-4,-,CARRPLAKNIQYF,TGTGCCAGGAGACCTCTAGCCAAAAACATTCAGTACTTC
few,TRBV3-1,TRBJ1-2,TRBD1,CASSPKDRGSGYTF,TGTGCCAGCAGCCCTAAGGACAGGGGGAGCGGCTACACCTTC
-,TRBV7-8,TRBJ2-3,-,CASSLAWKAQYF,TGTGCCAGCAGCTTAGCATGGAAGGCGCAGTATTTT
few,TRBV4-1,TRBJ1-2,-,CASSPRASLNYGYTF,TGCGCCAGCAGCCCCCGGGCCAGTCTTAACTATGGCTACACCTTC
few,TRBV30,TRBJ2-1,-,CAWSGGLGYNEQFF,TGTGCCTGGAGTGGGGGTTTGGGATACAATGAGCAGTTCTTC
few,TRBV20-1,TRBJ2-3,-,CSASTVHSHTDTQYF,TGCAGTGCTAGTACGGTCCACTCCCACACAGATACGCAGTATTTT
few,TRBV20-1,TRBJ2-7,TRBD1,CSARDTGTAEHFYEQYF,TGCAGTGCTAGAGATACCGGGACAGCCGAACACTTCTACGAGCAGTACTTC
-,TRBV2,TRBJ2-5,TRBD1,CASRGGQGMGETQYF,TGTGCCAGCAGAGGAGGACAGGGGATGGGAGAGACCCAGTACTTC
-,TRBV7-2,TRBJ2-7,TRBD1,CASSLGDSLSYEQYF,TGTGCCAGCAGCTTAGGGGACAGCCTCTCCTACGAGCAGTACTTC
-,TRBV28,TRBJ2-3,TRBD2,CASSFARTSGSGDTQYF,TGTGCCAGCAGCTTCGCCCGGACTAGCGGGAGTGGAGATACGCAGTATTTT
-,TRBV4-2,TRBJ2-2,-,CASSQERMTTNTGELFF,TGTGCCAGCAGCCAAGAGCGGATGACAACTAACACCGGGGAGCTGTTTTTT
-,TRBV5-5,TRBJ2-1,TRBD2,CASTEWGGEQFF,TGTGCCAGCACCGAATGGGGGGGTGAGCAGTTCTTC
-,TRBV7-2,TRBJ2-3,-,CASRLLGGTQYF,TGTGCCAGCAGGCTTCTGGGTGGTACGCAGTATTTT
few,TRBV27,TRBJ2-3,-,CASSPSSLGRDWLMQYF,TGTGCCAGCAGTCCCTCCTCCCTAGGACGGGACTGGTTAATGCAGTATTTT
few,TRBV7-6,TRBJ2-7,-,CASSLNGLYEQYF,TGTGCCAGCAGCTTAAACGGATTGTACGAGCAGTACTTC
few,TRBV20-1,TRBJ2-5,TRBD2,CSARDSGLAGKTQYF,TGCAGTGCTAGAGACTCGGGACTAGCGGGAAAGACCCAGTACTTC
-,TRBV6-5,TRBJ2-1,-,CASSQRRGSVNEQFF,TGTGCCAGCAGCCAACGGAGGGGCTCAGTTAATGAGCAGTTCTTC
-,TRBV20-1,TRBJ1-5,TRBD1,CSARTGENQPQHF,TGCAGTGCTAGGACAGGGGAGAATCAGCCCCAGCATTTT
few,TRBV4-1,TRBJ2-6,-,CASSQDRVGLMAGANVLTF,TGCGCCAGCAGCCAAGATCGCGTAGGGTTGATGGCTGGGGCCAACGTCCTGACTTTC
-,TRBV3-1,TRBJ2-4,-,CASSRERLAKNIQYF,TGTGCCAGCAGCCGTGAGAGACTAGCCAAAAACATTCAGTACTTC
-,TRBV10-3,TRBJ2-1,-,CAISDSAGRNEQFF,TGTGCCATCAGTGATAGTGCAGGGCGGAATGAGCAGTTCTTC
-,TRBV14,TRBJ1-1,-,CASSLLTRTEAFF,TGTGCCAGCAGCCTTCTGACAAGGACTGAAGCTTTCTTT
few,TRBV9,TRBJ2-7,-,CASGPAVPYEQYF,TGTGCCAGCGGGCCAGCTGTCCCCTACGAGCAGTACTTC
-,TRBV4-2,TRBJ1-2,TRBD1,CASSPDGTGGGDGYTF,TGTGCCAGCAGCCCAGACGGGACAGGGGGCGGGGATGGCTACACCTTC
many,TRBV12-3/TRBV12-4,TRBJ2-1,-,CASTPRRDEQFF,TGTGCCAGCACCCCCAGGAGGGATGAGCAGTTCTTC
few,TRBV24-1,TRBJ2-1,TRBD1,CATSDLRTGEMGNEQFF,TGTGCCACCAGTGATTTGAGGACAGGGGAGATGGGCAATGAGCAGTTCTTC
few,TRBV30,TRBJ1-2,-,CACEGFKDYGYTF,TGTGCCTGCGAGGGATTTAAGGACTATGGCTACACCTTC
-,TRBV28,TRBJ2-1,TRBD1,CASSPTGQGTYNEQFF,TGTGCCAGCAGCCCCACAGGACAGGGAACCTACAATGAGCAGTTCTTC
few,TRBV6-6,TRBJ1-1,-,CASSYLGVMNTEAFF,TGTGCCAGCAGTTACTTGGGGGTCATGAACACTGAAGCTTTCTTT
few,TRBV6-6,TRBJ1-1,-,CASSYSVVTEAFF,TGTGCCAGCAGTTACTCCGTGGTCACTGAAGCTTTCTTT
once,TRBV27,TRBJ1-4,-,CASSSLPGAEKLFF,TGTGCCAGCAGTTCTCTACCCGGAGCTGAAAAACTGTTTTTT